The sequence of this T cell receptor (beta chain) was determined in a study of T cells in women clearing cervical HPV infection. General study points: Each sample's T-cell count was unknown, possibly confounding richness.

Germline CDR1 reads LGHNA; CDR2 reads YNFKEQ. The CDR3 is made up of 15 amino acids. Assay used: immunoSEQ multiplex PCR; TCRdb lists only in-frame clones, some missing. The sample totals some 21,000 clones; its top ten clones hold roughly 2.6%. Remarks on this clone: The target antigen is unknown. One end of the junction is discordant with germline, which a read error may explain. The read ends 3 residues before the CDR3 terminus; that terminus is restored from the germline J gene.

The chain has TRBV4-2 and TRBJ1-2, with D possibly TRBD1 on 5 matching bases. The TCR sequence derives from a woman aged 18 to 75 with a cervical HPV16 infection that either progressed to CIN3+ or cleared (not recorded which). Sequencing was performed on blood buffy coat. CDR3 DNA, as far as it was read: TGCGCCAGCAGCCAAGAGACAGCAGCTATCTATGGC. Protein: CASSQETAAIYG. The full CDR3 sequence reads CASSQETAAIYGYTF.